The clone carrying this T cell receptor beta chain was recorded a few times. Per the original data handling: Reference gene primer amplification gave estimated nucleated cell counts. The assay was immunoSEQ multiplex PCR, and TCRdb's table has in-frame clones only and misses some. V, J and clone size reflect that table, while D and trimming were determined from the DNA. The sample lists about 200,000 clones, roughly 85% occurring once. The data originate from a study of blood T cell repertoires in COVID-19. The wider study: Italy, Spain and the United States were the sources of the convalescent and acute COVID-19 samples. The analysed material was cDNA or gDNA that came from T cells, B-cell-depleted T cells, or PBMCs.

Sample: peripheral blood. This TCR came from a woman older than 75 with acute or convalescent COVID-19.

CDR3 protein: CASSTGLAGASYEQYF. The CDR3 DNA is TGTGCCAGCAGTACGGGACTAGCGGGAGCTTCCTACGAGCAGTACTTC. The chain recombines TRBV2 with TRBJ2-7; 14 bases agree with TRBD2. The CDR3 is 16 residues long. Germline assignment: CDR1 SNHLY and CDR2 FYNNEI. Trimming removed 5 bases from V and 1 base from J; junction bases left unmatched: 4.